This T cell receptor (beta chain) was retrieved from a study of beta chain features in type 1 diabetes. General observations from the study: People with Type 1 diabetes carried modestly yet significantly shorter TCRB CDR3s in all four CD4+ subsets. VDJ junctions from type 1 diabetes patients carried fewer insertions and larger deletions.

CD45RO/CCR7/CD25/CD127/CD95/CD27 sorting isolated CD4+ naive, central memory, regulatory and stem cell-like memory cells. This clone was picked up a small number of times. The antigen is unknown. The sequenced template was cDNA made from the entire isolated RNA. Libraries were prepared by immunoSEQ multiplex PCR; TCRdb keeps only in-frame clonotypes and omits some of them. The table has around 340,000 clones, around 9.3% seen once; the top ten hold around 1%. Germline assignment: CDR1 SGHTA and CDR2 FQGNSA. The V end was cut by 8 bases, the J end by 0 bases, with 10 bases between. The CDR3 extends over 14 amino acids.

The sequencing input was central memory CD4+ T cells from blood. The sequence came from a man aged 30 to 45 with type 1 diabetes. The chain has TRBV7-2 and TRBJ2-2; no clear D gene. DNA for the CDR3: TGTGCCAGCTGGGTTGGGTCGAACACCGGGGAGCTGTTTTTT. Protein: CASWVGSNTGELFF.